These 26 T cell receptor beta chains were all obtained from the same sample, sequenced in a study of OX40 agonist ivuxolimab in advanced cancers. Measured with immunoSEQ multiplex PCR; TCRdb has only the in-frame clones, and not every one. Here the sample spans about 110,000 clones, around 93% being singletons. The sequencing used CD4+ or CD8+ T cells sorted from blood, collected in a trial of the OX40 agonist ivuxolimab. The origin of the receptors is an adult with an advanced solid tumor such as melanoma, head and neck, liver or kidney cancer.

The chain carries TRBV19 and TRBJ2-2, with 10 bases identical to TRBD2. The V and J ends lost 11 bases and 1 base, in that order; junction bases with no gene match: 4. The CDR3 runs to 14 residues. Germline CDR1 reads LNHDA; CDR2 reads SQIVND (reference sequence). The CDR3 loop is CAATSGRNTGELFF. CDR3 in DNA: TGTGCCGCGACTAGCGGGCGGAACACCGGGGAGCTGTTTTTT.

The J gene is TRBJ2-1, the V gene TRBV5-1; D may be TRBD1 or TRBD2 (5 bases each). CDR3 length: 16 residues. V lost 0 bases to trimming and J lost 10 bases, with 20 bases between them. Germline CDR1 SGHRS, CDR2 YFSETQ. CDR3: CASSLAGTSKPMEQFF. The CDR3, as DNA: TGCGCCAGCAGCTTGGCAGGGACCTCTAAGCCAATGGAGCAGTTCTTC. The full variable domain, in which reference TRBV5-1 and TRBJ2-1 provide the parts outside the CDR3, is KAGVTQTPRYLIKTRGQQVTLSCSPISGHRSVSWYQQTPGQGLQFLFEYFSETQRNKGNFPGRFSGRQFSNSRSEMNVSTLELGDSALYLCASSLAGTSKPMEQFFGPGTRLTVL.

This chain uses TRBV6-1 with TRBJ1-6; 7 bases match TRBD1. J gave up 8 bases and V 3 bases, and 13 bases lay outside the gene matches. The CDR3 has 17 residues. Germline CDR1 reads MNHNS; CDR2 reads SASEGT. CDR3 sequence reads: CASSDLPWDRPHSPLHF. CDR3 nucleotides: TGTGCCAGCAGTGATTTGCCCTGGGACAGACCCCATTCACCCCTCCACTTT.

The chain employs TRBV5-1 and TRBJ2-1, with 8 bases aligning to TRBD1. The V gene's germline CDR1 is SGHRS and CDR2 YFSETQ. This CDR3 has 16 amino acids. V was clipped by 0 bases and J by 3 bases; unmatched bases: 5. DNA for the CDR3: TGCGCCAGCAGCTTGGGTACAGGGGGACGCTACAATGAGCAGTTCTTC. As protein: CASSLGTGGRYNEQFF. Full variable domain (missing parts from reference TRBV5-1 and TRBJ2-1): KAGVTQTPRYLIKTRGQQVTLSCSPISGHRSVSWYQQTPGQGLQFLFEYFSETQRNKGNFPGRFSGRQFSNSRSEMNVSTLELGDSALYLCASSLGTGGRYNEQFFGPGTRLTVL.

This clone showed up just once. This chain connects TRBV6-5 to TRBJ2-2; D ambiguous. The germline V gene has CDR1 MNHEY and CDR2 SVGAGI. V lost 4 bases and J 3 bases, leaving 15 bases between the germline ends. CDR3 length: 16 residues. The CDR3 coding sequence is TGTGCCAGCAGTTCACGAACAGTCTCGGACACCGGGGAGCTGTTTTTT. It encodes CASSSRTVSDTGELFF.

V and J are TRBV15 and TRBJ2-7, with 8 bases aligning to TRBD1. CDR1 LNHNV and CDR2 YYDKDF come from the germline V gene (reference sequence). The CDR3 totals 15 residues. J gave up 0 bases and V 5 bases, and 6 bases lay outside the gene matches. CDR3 protein: CATSLGGQGSYEQYF. The CDR3 DNA reads as TGTGCCACCAGCCTAGGTGGACAGGGCTCCTACGAGCAGTACTTC.

The chain uses TRBV10-3 and TRBJ2-7; D unresolved. The CDR3 is 13 amino acids. Trimming stripped 8 bases from V and 2 bases from J, with 13 bases between. Germline assignment: CDR1 ENHRY and CDR2 SYGVKD. CDR3 DNA: TGTGCCATCTCCCCCCGCGGTGCCTACGAGCAGTACTTC. Its translation: CAISPRGAYEQYF.

The gene calls are TRBV11-3 and TRBJ2-7, with TRBD1 identical over 12 bases. The CDR3 length is 15 residues. Germline loops: CDR1 SGHNT, CDR2 YENEEA. V lost 4 bases, J lost 5 bases, and 6 bases stayed unmatched. Here the CDR3 DNA reads TGTGCCAGCAGCTGGCGGGGACAGGGGGCGCACGAGCAGTACTTC. Protein product: CASSWRGQGAHEQYF. The whole variable domain, remainder taken from reference TRBV11-3 and TRBJ2-7, is EAGVVQSPRYKIIEKKQPVAFWCNPISGHNTLYWYLQNLGQGPELLIRYENEEAVDDSQLPKDRFSAERLKGVDSTLKIQPAELGDSAVYLCASSWRGQGAHEQYFGPGTRLTVT.

This clone was observed once. The V and J genes are TRBV5-4 and TRBJ2-2; the match to TRBD1 covers 10 bases. This CDR3 is built from 15 residues. J was trimmed by 5 bases and V by 4 bases; bases with no gene match: 5. Germline CDR1 reads SGHNT; CDR2 reads YYREEE (reference sequence). The CDR3 nucleotides are TGTGCCAGCAGCGCGGGACAGGGGCGGACCGGGGAGCTGTTTTTT. This encodes CASSAGQGRTGELFF.

Only one count was recorded for this clone. V gene TRBV19 combines with J gene TRBJ2-3; 11 nucleotides line up with TRBD2. V dropped 3 bases and J dropped 7; count of bases not matched to a gene: 12. The CDR3 consists of 17 residues. Germline V gene lookup returns CDR1 LNHDA and CDR2 SQIVND (reference sequence). The CDR3 loop is CASSIHTTSGATNTQYF. CDR3 sequence (DNA): TGTGCCAGTAGTATCCATACGACTAGCGGGGCCACGAATACGCAGTATTTT. Complete variable domain (other parts from reference TRBV19 and TRBJ2-3): DGGITQSPKYLFRKEGQNVTLSCEQNLNHDAMYWYRQDPGQGLRLIYYSQIVNDFQKGDIAEGYSVSREKKESFPLTVTSAQKNPTAFYLCASSIHTTSGATNTQYFGPGTRLTVL.

This chain uses TRBV10-2 with TRBJ1-1, with 9 positions matching TRBD1. The CDR3 length is 13 residues. V trimming: 6 bases; J trimming: 5 bases; junction bases outside the gene matches: 4. CDR1 is WSHSY, CDR2 SAAADI, per germline. As DNA, the CDR3 is TGCGCCAGCAGGGGGGACAGGGTTACTGAAGCTTTCTTT. Translation: CASRGDRVTEAFF.

The V call is TRBV5-1, the J call TRBJ2-7, with D unresolved. This CDR3 contains 15 residues. Trimming shortened V by 2 bases and J by 2 bases, and 14 bases separated the two germline ends. CDR1 is SGHRS, CDR2 YFSETQ, per germline. Here the CDR3 reads CASSLHSDLPYEQYF. The CDR3 DNA sequence: TGCGCCAGCAGCTTACACTCTGACCTCCCCTACGAGCAGTACTTC. Based on the CDR3 plus reference TRBV5-1 and TRBJ2-7, the full variable domain is KAGVTQTPRYLIKTRGQQVTLSCSPISGHRSVSWYQQTPGQGLQFLFEYFSETQRNKGNFPGRFSGRQFSNSRSEMNVSTLELGDSALYLCASSLHSDLPYEQYFGPGTRLTVT.

The chain couples TRBV10-3 to TRBJ1-2; unclear D gene. Germline V gene lookup returns CDR1 ENHRY and CDR2 SYGVKD. The CDR3 is 14 amino acids. The V gene lost 5 bases and the J gene lost 6 bases, with 16 bases spanning the gap. The CDR3 nucleotides are TGTGCCATCAGTAGAGCCGGGGTCCACGATGGCTACACCTTC. Translating gives CAISRAGVHDGYTF.

This chain links TRBV6-5 with TRBJ2-7; D call uncertain. Trimming took 11 bases from V and 1 from J, leaving 12 bases between them. CDR3 length equals 12 residues. CDR1 is MNHEY and CDR2 is SVGAGI in the germline V gene. This chain's CDR3 is CAVRGGSYEQYF. The CDR3 nucleotides are TGTGCCGTAAGAGGTGGTTCCTACGAGCAGTACTTC.

The CDR3 DNA reads TGCGCCAGCAGCTTGGGACAGGTCTACAATGAGCAGTTCTTC. It yields the protein CASSLGQVYNEQFF. The J gene is TRBJ2-1, the V gene TRBV5-1, with a weak D call TRBD1 (6 bases). CDR1 SGHRS and CDR2 YFSETQ come from the germline V gene. Trimming pared 0 bases from V and 3 bases from J, leaving 7 bases between. CDR3 size: 14 residues.

This chain links TRBV30 with TRBJ2-5; D is unresolved. V was trimmed by 0 bases and J by 1 base, leaving 15 bases between them. The CDR3 is 16 amino acids. Germline CDR1 reads GTSNPN; CDR2 reads SVGIG (reference sequence). The CDR3 DNA follows: TGTGCCTGGAGTGTAGGGTCCGCCGGATCCCAAGAGACCCAGTACTTC. This sequence encodes CAWSVGSAGSQETQYF. Supplemented by reference TRBV30 and TRBJ2-5, the full variable domain reads SQTIHQWPATLVQPVGSPLSLECTVEGTSNPNLYWYRQAAGRGLQLLFYSVGIGQISSEVPQNLSASRPQDRQFILSSKKLLLSDSGFYLCAWSVGSAGSQETQYFGPGTRLLVL.

This sequence joins TRBV9 and TRBJ2-1; 11 bases align to TRBD2. After removal of 4 bases from V and 3 bases from J, the junction contained 6 bases not matched to a gene. Germline V lookup: CDR1 SGDLS, CDR2 YYNGEE. The CDR3 runs 16 residues. The CDR3 reads CASSPLAGGRYNEQFF. CDR3 bases: TGTGCCAGCAGCCCCCTAGCGGGGGGCCGCTACAATGAGCAGTTCTTC.

The genes are TRBV10-3 and TRBJ2-3, with 14 bases identical to TRBD2. Trimming took 6 bases from V and 3 from J; bases not matched to a gene: 5. In germline, CDR1 is ENHRY, CDR2 SYGVKD. CDR3 size: 16 residues. CDR3 DNA sequence: TGTGCCATCAGCCAGGGGACTAGCGGGGGTACAGATACGCAGTATTTT. Its translation is CAISQGTSGGTDTQYF.

The chain uses TRBV2 and TRBJ1-5, with D uncertain. The germline V gene encodes CDR1 SNHLY and CDR2 FYNNEI. V gave up 4 bases and J gave up 3 bases, with 10 bases separating them. This CDR3 region has 14 residues. In DNA, the CDR3 is TGTGCCAGCAGTGGGTGGGATTTCAATCAGCCCCAGCATTTT. This sequence encodes CASSGWDFNQPQHF.

The chain recombines TRBV28 with TRBJ2-7; tentatively, D is TRBD1 or TRBD2 (7 bases each). Per the germline V gene, CDR1 is MDHEN and CDR2 is SYDVKM. Trimming cost V 5 bases and J 7 bases, with 15 bases left between them. This CDR3 has 13 amino acids. The CDR3 region is CASSPGGGPEQYF. CDR3 sequence (DNA): TGTGCCAGCAGTCCAGGGGGGGGCCCGGAGCAGTACTTC.

The CDR3 loop reads CASTKDRASNQPQHF. The CDR3 DNA reads as TGTGCCAGTACGAAGGACAGGGCTAGCAATCAGCCCCAGCATTTT. V usage is TRBV19 and J usage is TRBJ1-5; 8 bases are shared with TRBD1. This CDR3 spans 15 amino acids. CDR1 LNHDA and CDR2 SQIVND come from the germline V gene (reference sequence). Unmatched junction bases numbered 5, after V lost 7 bases and J lost 0 bases.

The chain has TRBV10-2 and TRBJ1-5, with D perhaps matching TRBD1 (5 bases). This CDR3 has 16 amino acids. Between the trimmed V and J ends, which lost 6 bases and 2 bases, there was a span of 17 bases. CDR1 and CDR2 from the germline V gene are WSHSY and SAAADI. CDR3 in amino acids: CASRARGKGRNQPQHF. CDR3 sequence (DNA): TGCGCCAGCAGGGCGAGGGGAAAGGGACGCAATCAGCCCCAGCATTTT.

The genes are TRBV4-1 and TRBJ1-2, with D possibly being TRBD1 (5 bases). The V gene lost 3 bases and the J gene lost 4 bases, with 15 bases spanning the gap. Germline V gene lookup returns CDR1 MGHRA and CDR2 YSYEKL. CDR3 length equals 15 residues. CDR3 loop: CASSQGGSRGYGYTF. Here the CDR3 DNA reads TGCGCCAGCAGCCAGGGGGGTTCCCGGGGCTATGGCTACACCTTC.

This clone came up once. The chain employs TRBV6-5 and TRBJ2-6; D not certain. The V end was cut by 7 bases, the J end by 3 bases, with 13 bases between. Germline CDR1 is MNHEY and CDR2 is SVGAGI. The CDR3 has 15 residues. The CDR3 DNA is TGTGCCAGCAAGGGAAGCATCTTTGGGGCCAACGTCCTGACTTTC. Amino acid sequence: CASKGSIFGANVLTF.

A few counts support this clone. The gene calls are TRBV18 and TRBJ2-5, with D possibly being TRBD1 (6 bases). CDR1 is KGHSH, CDR2 LQKENI, per germline. The CDR3 spans 15 residues. The V gene lost 9 bases and the J gene lost 4 bases, with 21 bases spanning the gap. The chain's CDR3 is CASLGAQGPGETQYF. DNA of the CDR3: TGTGCCAGTTTAGGAGCACAGGGCCCCGGAGAGACCCAGTACTTC.

The gene calls are TRBV6-6 and TRBJ1-2; D unresolved. Germline CDR1 is MNHNY and CDR2 is SVGAGI (reference sequence). The CDR3 has 14 amino acids. The V end was cut by 2 bases, the J end by 3 bases, with 10 bases between. The CDR3 sequence is CASSYRRADYGYTF. The CDR3 DNA reads as TGTGCCAGCAGTTACAGGCGGGCAGACTATGGCTACACCTTC.